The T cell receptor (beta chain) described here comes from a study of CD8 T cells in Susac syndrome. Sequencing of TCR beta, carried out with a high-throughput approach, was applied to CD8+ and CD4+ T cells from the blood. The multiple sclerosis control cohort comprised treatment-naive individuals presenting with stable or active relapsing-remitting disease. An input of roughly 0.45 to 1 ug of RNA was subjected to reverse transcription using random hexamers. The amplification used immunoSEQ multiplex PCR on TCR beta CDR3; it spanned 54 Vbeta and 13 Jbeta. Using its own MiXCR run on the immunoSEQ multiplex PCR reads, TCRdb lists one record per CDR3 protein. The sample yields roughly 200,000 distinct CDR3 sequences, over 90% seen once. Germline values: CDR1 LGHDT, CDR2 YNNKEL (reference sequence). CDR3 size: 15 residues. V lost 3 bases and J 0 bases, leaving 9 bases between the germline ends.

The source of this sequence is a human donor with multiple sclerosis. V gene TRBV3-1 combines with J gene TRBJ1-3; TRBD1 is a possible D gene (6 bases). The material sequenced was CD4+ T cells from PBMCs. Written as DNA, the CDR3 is TGTGCCAGCAGCCATCTACAGGGCTCTGGAAACACCATATATTTT. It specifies CASSHLQGSGNTIYF.